This TCR beta chain was captured in a study of shared clonotypes between healthy human individuals. Study-wide context: Plates per donor: three CD4 naive, three CD4 memory, two CD8 naive, one CD8 memory.

As regards this clone: The antigen is unknown.

Germline V lookup: CDR1 LNHDA, CDR2 SQIVND (reference sequence). V gave up 1 base and J gave up 5 bases; unmatched junction bases: 8. The CDR3 spans 17 residues. In the study's own analysis: In the immunoSEQ data, sequences were junction-only and lacked quality scores, so filtering differed. Some clones are missing from TCRdb's copy, which holds only in-frame ones; the method was immunoSEQ multiplex PCR. The V and J calls and clone size were taken over from that table, and D and trimming were inferred from the DNA. This table holds around 2.1 million clones, about 92% found once. It was CD45RO-negative cells, positively selected for CCR7, that made up naive CD8 cells, with terminally differentiated effector memory CD45RA+ cells excluded. Whole-study results and caveats: Estimated richness was generally greater in naive than memory subsets.

The chain combines TRBV19 with TRBJ2-5; 12 nucleotides agree with TRBD1. Sequencing was performed on naive CD8+ T cells from PBMCs. The sequence came from a man aged 18 to 30 in good health. Some clones in this sample may be carry-over from other donors' samples. The CDR3 loop reads CASSIGGGTGGRETQYF. The CDR3, as DNA: TGTGCCAGTAGTATAGGAGGCGGGACAGGGGGCCGGGAGACCCAGTACTTC. The full variable domain, rest sourced from reference TRBV19 and TRBJ2-5, is DGGITQSPKYLFRKEGQNVTLSCEQNLNHDAMYWYRQDPGQGLRLIYYSQIVNDFQKGDIAEGYSVSREKKESFPLTVTSAQKNPTAFYLCASSIGGGTGGRETQYFGPGTRLLVL.